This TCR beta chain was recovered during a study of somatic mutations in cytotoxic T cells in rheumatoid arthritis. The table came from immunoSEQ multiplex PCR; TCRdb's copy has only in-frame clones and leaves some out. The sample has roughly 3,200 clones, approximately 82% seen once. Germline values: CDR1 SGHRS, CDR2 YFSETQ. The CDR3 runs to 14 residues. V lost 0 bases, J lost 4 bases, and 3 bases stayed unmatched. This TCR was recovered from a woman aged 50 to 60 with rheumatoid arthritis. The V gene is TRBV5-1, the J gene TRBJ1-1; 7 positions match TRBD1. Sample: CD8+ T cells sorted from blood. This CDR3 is CASSLAQGGTEAFF. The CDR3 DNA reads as TGCGCCAGCAGCTTGGCCCAGGGGGGCACTGAAGCTTTCTTT.